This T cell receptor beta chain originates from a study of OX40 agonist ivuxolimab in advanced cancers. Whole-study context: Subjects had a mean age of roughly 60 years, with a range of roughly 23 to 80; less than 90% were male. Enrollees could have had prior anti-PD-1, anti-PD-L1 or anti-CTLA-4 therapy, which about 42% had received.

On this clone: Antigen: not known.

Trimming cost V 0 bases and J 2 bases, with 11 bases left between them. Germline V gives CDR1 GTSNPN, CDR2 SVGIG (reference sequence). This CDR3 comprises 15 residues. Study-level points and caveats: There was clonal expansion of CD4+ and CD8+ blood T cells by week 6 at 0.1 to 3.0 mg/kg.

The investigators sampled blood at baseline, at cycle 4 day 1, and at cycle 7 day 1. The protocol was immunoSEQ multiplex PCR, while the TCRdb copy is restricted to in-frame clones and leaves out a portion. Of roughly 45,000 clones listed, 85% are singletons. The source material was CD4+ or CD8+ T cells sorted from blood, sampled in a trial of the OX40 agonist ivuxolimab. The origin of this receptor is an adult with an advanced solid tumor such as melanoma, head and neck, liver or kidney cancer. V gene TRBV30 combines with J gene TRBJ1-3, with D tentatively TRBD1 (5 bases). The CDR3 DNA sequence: TGTGCCTGGAGTGTAAGGACACGGACTGGAAACACCATATATTTT. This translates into CAWSVRTRTGNTIYF.